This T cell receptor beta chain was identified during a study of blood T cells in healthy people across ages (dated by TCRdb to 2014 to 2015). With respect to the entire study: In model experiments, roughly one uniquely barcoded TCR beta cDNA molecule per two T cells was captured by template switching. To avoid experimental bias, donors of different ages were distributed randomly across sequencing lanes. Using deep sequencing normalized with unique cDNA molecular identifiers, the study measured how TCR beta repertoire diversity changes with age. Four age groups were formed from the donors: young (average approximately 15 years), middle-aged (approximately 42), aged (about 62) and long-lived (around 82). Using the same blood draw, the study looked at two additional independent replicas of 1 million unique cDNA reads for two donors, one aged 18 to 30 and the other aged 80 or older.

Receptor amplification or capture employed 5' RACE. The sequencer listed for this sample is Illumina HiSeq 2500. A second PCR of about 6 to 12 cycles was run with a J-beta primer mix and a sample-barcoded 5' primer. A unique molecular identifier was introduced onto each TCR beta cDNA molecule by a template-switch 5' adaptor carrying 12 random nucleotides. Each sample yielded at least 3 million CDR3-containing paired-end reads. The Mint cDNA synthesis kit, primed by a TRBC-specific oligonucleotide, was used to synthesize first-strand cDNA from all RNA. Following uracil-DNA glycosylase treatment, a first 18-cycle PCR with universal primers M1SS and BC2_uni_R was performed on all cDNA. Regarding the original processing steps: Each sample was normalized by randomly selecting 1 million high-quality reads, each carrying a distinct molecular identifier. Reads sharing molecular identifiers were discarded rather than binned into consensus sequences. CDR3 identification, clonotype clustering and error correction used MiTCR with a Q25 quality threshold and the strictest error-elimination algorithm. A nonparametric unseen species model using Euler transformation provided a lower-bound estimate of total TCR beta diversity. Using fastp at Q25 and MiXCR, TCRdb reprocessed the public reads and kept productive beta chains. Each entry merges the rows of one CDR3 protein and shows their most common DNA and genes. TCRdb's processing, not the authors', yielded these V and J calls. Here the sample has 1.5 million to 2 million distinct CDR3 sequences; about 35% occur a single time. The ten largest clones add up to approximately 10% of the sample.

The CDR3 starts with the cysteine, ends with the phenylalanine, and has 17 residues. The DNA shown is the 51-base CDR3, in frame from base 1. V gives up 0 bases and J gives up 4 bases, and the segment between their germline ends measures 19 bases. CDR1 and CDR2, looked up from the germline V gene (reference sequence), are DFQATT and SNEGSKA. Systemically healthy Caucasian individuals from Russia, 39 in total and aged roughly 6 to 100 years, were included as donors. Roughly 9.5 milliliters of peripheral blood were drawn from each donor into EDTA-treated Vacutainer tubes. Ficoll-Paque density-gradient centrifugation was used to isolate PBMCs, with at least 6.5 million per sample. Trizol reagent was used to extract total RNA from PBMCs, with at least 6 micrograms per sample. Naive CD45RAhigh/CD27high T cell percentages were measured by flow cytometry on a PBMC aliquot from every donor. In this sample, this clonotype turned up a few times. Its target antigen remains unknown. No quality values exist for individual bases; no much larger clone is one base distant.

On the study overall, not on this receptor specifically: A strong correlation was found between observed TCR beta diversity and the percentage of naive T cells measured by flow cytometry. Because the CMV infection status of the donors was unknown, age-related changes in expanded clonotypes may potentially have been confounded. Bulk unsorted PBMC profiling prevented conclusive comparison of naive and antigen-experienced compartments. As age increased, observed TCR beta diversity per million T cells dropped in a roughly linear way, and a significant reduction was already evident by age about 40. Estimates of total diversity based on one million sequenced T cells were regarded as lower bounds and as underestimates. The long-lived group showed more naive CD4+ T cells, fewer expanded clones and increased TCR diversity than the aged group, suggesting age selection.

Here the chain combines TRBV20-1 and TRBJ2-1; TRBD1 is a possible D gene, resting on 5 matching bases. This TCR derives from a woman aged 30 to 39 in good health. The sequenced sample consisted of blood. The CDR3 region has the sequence CSARDRGSADRYNEQFF. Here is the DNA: TGCAGTGCTAGAGATAGGGGCAGTGCCGACAGATACAATGAGCAGTTCTTC.